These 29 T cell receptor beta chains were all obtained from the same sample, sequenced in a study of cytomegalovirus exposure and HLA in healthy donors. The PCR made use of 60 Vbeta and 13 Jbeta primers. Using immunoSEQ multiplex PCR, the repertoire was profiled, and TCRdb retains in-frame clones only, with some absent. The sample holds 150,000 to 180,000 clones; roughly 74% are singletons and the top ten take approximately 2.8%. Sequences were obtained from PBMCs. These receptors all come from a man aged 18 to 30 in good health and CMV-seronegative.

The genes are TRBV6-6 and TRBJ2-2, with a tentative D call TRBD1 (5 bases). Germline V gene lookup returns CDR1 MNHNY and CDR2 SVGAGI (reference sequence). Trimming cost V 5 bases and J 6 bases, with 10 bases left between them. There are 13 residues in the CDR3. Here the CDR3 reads CASSHGHAGELFF. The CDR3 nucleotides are TGTGCCAGCAGTCATGGACACGCCGGGGAGCTGTTTTTT.

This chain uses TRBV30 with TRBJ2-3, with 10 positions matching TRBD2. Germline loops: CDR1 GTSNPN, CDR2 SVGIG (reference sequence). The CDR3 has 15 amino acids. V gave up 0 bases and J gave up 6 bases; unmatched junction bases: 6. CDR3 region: CAWSVWTSGADTQYF. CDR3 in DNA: TGTGCCTGGAGTGTTTGGACTAGCGGCGCGGATACGCAGTATTTT. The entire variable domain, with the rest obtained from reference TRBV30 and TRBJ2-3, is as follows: SQTIHQWPATLVQPVGSPLSLECTVEGTSNPNLYWYRQAAGRGLQLLFYSVGIGQISSEVPQNLSASRPQDRQFILSSKKLLLSDSGFYLCAWSVWTSGADTQYFGPGTRLTVL.

CDR3: CASSIGDAYNEQFF. For the CDR3, the DNA is TGTGCCAGTAGTATCGGGGATGCGTACAATGAGCAGTTCTTC. The gene calls are TRBV19 and TRBJ2-1, with D possibly matching TRBD2 (5 bases). The ends were cut back, 3 bases at V and 4 bases at J, with 10 bases in the middle. The germline gives CDR1 LNHDA, CDR2 SQIVND (reference sequence). This CDR3 region has 14 residues.

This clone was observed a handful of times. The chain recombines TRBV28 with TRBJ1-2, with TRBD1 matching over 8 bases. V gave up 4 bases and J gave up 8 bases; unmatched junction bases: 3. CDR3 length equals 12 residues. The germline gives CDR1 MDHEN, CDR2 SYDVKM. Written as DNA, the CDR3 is TGTGCCAGCAGTTCAGGGGGCGGGGGCTACACCTTC. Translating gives CASSSGGGGYTF.

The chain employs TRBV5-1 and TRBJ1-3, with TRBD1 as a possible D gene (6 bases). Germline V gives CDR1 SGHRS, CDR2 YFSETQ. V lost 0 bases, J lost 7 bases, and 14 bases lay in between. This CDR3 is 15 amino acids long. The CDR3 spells CASSLDATGVNTIYF. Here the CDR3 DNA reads TGCGCCAGCAGCTTGGATGCGACAGGAGTGAACACCATATATTTT.

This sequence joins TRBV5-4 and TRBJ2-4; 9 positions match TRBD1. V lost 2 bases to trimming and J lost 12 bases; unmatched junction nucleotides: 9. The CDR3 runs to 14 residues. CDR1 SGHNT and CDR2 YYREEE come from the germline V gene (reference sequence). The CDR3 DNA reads TGTGCCAGCAGCTTACAGGGGGCATCGGACAGTCAGTACTTC. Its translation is CASSLQGASDSQYF.

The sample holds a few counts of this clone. The CDR3 reads CASTSALNEKLFF. The CDR3 DNA reads as TGCGCCAGCACTTCAGCGCTCAATGAAAAACTGTTTTTT. V gene TRBV23-1 combines with J gene TRBJ1-4; D gene unclear. TRBV23-1 is an open reading frame whose function is uncertain. This CDR3 has 13 amino acids. Trimming stripped 7 bases from V and 5 bases from J, with 11 bases between.

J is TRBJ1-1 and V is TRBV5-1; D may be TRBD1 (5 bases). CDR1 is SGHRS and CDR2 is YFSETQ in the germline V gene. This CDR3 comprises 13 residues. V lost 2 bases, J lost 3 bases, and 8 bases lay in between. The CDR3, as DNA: TGCGCCAGCAGCTTCGGGGGTTACACTGAAGCTTTCTTT. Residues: CASSFGGYTEAFF. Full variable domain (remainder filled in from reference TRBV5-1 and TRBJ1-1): KAGVTQTPRYLIKTRGQQVTLSCSPISGHRSVSWYQQTPGQGLQFLFEYFSETQRNKGNFPGRFSGRQFSNSRSEMNVSTLELGDSALYLCASSFGGYTEAFFGQGTRLTVV.

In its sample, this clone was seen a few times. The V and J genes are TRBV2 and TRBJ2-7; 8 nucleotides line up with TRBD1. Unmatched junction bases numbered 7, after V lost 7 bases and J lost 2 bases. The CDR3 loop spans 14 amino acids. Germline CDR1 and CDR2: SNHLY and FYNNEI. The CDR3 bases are TGTGCCAGCACTGGGGACAGGCTCGCCTACGAGCAGTACTTC. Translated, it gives CASTGDRLAYEQYF.

Here the CDR3 reads CASSSPGTSGGRGFF. CDR3 bases: TGTGCCAGCAGCTCCCCAGGGACTAGCGGGGGCCGGGGGTTCTTC. V and J are TRBV7-9 and TRBJ2-1; 14 bases are a match to TRBD2. The CDR3 extends over 15 amino acids. Per the germline V gene, CDR1 is SEHNR and CDR2 is FQNEAQ (reference sequence). V dropped 4 bases and J dropped 15; count of bases not matched to a gene: 11.

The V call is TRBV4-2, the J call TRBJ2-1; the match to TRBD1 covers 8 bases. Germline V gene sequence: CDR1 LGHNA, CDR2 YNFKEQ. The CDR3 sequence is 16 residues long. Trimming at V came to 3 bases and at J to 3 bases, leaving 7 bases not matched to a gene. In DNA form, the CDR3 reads TGTGCCAGCAGCCAGGCGGGACAGGATTTCTACAATGAGCAGTTCTTC. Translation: CASSQAGQDFYNEQFF.

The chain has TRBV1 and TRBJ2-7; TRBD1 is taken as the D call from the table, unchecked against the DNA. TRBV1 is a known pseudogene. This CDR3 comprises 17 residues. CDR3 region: CTSSQELDRDSSYEQYV. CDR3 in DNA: TGCACCAGCAGCCAAGAACTCGACCGGGACAGCTCCTACGAGCAGTACGTC.

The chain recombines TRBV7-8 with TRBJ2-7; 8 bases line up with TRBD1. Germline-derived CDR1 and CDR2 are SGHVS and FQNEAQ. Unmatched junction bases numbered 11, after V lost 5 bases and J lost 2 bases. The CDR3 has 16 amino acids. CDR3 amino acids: CASSVDRVGDPYEQYV. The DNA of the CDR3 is TGTGCCAGCAGCGTGGACAGGGTGGGAGATCCCTACGAGCAGTACGTC.

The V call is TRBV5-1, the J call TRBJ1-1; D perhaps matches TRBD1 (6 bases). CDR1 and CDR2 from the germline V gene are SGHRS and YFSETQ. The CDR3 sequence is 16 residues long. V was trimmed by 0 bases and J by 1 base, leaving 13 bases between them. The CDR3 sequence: CASSLGAGVENTEAFF. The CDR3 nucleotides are TGCGCCAGCAGCTTGGGGGCAGGGGTCGAGAACACTGAAGCTTTCTTT. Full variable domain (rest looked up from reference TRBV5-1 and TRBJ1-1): KAGVTQTPRYLIKTRGQQVTLSCSPISGHRSVSWYQQTPGQGLQFLFEYFSETQRNKGNFPGRFSGRQFSNSRSEMNVSTLELGDSALYLCASSLGAGVENTEAFFGQGTRLTVV.

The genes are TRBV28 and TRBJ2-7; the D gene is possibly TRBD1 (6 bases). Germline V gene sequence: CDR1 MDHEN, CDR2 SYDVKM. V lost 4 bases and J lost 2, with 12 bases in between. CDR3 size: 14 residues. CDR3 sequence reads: CASSSRDTTYEQYF. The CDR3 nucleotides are TGTGCCAGCAGTTCCCGGGACACTACCTACGAGCAGTACTTC.

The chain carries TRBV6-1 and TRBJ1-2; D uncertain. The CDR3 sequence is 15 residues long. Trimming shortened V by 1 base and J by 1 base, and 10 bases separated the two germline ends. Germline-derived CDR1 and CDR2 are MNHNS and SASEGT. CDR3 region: CASSEGFTVNYGYTF. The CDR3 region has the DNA TGTGCCAGCAGTGAAGGTTTTACAGTTAACTATGGCTACACCTTC.

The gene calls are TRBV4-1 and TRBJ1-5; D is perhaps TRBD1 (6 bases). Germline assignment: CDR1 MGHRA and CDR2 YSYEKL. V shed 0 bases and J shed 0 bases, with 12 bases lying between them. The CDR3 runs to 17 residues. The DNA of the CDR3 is TGCGCCAGCAGCCAAGACAAGGCAGGGGATAGCAATCAGCCCCAGCATTTT. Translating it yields CASSQDKAGDSNQPQHF.

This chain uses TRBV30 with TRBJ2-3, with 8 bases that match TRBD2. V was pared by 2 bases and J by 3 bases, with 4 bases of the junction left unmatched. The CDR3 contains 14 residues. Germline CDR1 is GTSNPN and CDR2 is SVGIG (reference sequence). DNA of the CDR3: TGTGCCTGGAGTCCCGGGGGGGGGACAGATACGCAGTATTTT. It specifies CAWSPGGGTDTQYF. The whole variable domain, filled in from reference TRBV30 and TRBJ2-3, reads SQTIHQWPATLVQPVGSPLSLECTVEGTSNPNLYWYRQAAGRGLQLLFYSVGIGQISSEVPQNLSASRPQDRQFILSSKKLLLSDSGFYLCAWSPGGGTDTQYFGPGTRLTVL.

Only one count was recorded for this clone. The CDR3 DNA is TGTGCCAGCACGCCGACAGGGGTTAGCACAGATACGCAGTATTTT. Its protein is CASTPTGVSTDTQYF. The rearrangement joins TRBV6-1 to TRBJ2-3, with 8 bases matching TRBD1. CDR1 is MNHNS and CDR2 is SASEGT in the germline V gene. The CDR3 extends over 15 amino acids. The trim removed 7 bases at V and 0 bases at J, leaving 6 bases unmatched.

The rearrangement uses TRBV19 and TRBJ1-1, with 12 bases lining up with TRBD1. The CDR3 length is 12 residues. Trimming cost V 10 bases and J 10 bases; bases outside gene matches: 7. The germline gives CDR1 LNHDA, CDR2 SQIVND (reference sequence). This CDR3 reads CATWDRGRGAFF. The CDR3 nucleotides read TGTGCCACCTGGGACAGGGGGCGAGGAGCTTTCTTT.

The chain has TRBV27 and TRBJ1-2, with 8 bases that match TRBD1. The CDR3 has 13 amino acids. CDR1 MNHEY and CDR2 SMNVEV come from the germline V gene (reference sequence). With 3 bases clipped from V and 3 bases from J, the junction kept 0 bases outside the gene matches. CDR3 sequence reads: CASSLTGDYGYTF. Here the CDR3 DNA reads TGTGCCAGCAGTTTGACAGGGGACTATGGCTACACCTTC.

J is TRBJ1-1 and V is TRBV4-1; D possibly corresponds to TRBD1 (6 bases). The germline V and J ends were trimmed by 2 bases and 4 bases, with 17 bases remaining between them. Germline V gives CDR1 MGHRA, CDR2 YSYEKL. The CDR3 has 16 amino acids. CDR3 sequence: CASSQSGEGLITEAFF. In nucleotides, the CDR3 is TGCGCCAGCAGCCAATCAGGGGAAGGGCTAATCACTGAAGCTTTCTTT.

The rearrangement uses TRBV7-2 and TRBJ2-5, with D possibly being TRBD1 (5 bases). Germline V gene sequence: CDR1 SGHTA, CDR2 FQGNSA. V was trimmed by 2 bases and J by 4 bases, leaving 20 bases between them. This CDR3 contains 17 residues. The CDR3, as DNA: TGTGCCAGCAGCTTAAAAATTGCAGGGCAGGAGTCAGAGACCCAGTACTTC. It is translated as CASSLKIAGQESETQYF.

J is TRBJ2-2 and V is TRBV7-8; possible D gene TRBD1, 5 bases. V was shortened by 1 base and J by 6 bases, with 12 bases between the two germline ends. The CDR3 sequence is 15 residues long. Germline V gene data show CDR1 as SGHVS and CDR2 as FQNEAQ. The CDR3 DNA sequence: TGTGCCAGCAGCTTAGACCAAGGGGTCTCCGGGGAGCTGTTTTTT. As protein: CASSLDQGVSGELFF.

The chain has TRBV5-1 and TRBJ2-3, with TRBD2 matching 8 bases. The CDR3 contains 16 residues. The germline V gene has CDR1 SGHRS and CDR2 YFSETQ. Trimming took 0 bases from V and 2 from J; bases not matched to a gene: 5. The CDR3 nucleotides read TGCGCCAGCAGCTTGGGTTTAGCGGGGCACACAGATACGCAGTATTTT. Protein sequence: CASSLGLAGHTDTQYF.

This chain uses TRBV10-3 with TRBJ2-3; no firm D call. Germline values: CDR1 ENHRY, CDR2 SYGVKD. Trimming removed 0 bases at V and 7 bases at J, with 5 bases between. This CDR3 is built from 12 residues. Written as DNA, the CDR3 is TGTGCCATCAGTGAGTCTGCGAATACGCAGTATTTT. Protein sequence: CAISESANTQYF.

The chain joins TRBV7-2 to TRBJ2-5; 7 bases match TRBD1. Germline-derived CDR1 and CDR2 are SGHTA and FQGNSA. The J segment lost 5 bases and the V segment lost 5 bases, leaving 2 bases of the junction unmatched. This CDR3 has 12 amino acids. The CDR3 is CASSPRGETQYF. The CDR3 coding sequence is TGTGCCAGCAGCCCCAGGGGGGAGACCCAGTACTTC.

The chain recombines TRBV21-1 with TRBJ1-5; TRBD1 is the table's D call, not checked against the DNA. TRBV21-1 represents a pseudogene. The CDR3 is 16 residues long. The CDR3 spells CASSKGKNRGIQPQHF. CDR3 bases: TGTGCCAGCAGCAAAGGTAAGAACAGGGGGATTCAGCCCCAGCATTTT.

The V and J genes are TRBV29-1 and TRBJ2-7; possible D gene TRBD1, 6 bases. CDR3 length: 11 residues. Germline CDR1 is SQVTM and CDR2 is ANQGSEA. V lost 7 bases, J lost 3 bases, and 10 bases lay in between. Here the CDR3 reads CSAVQGYEQYV. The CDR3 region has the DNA TGCAGCGCCGTACAGGGCTACGAGCAGTACGTC.